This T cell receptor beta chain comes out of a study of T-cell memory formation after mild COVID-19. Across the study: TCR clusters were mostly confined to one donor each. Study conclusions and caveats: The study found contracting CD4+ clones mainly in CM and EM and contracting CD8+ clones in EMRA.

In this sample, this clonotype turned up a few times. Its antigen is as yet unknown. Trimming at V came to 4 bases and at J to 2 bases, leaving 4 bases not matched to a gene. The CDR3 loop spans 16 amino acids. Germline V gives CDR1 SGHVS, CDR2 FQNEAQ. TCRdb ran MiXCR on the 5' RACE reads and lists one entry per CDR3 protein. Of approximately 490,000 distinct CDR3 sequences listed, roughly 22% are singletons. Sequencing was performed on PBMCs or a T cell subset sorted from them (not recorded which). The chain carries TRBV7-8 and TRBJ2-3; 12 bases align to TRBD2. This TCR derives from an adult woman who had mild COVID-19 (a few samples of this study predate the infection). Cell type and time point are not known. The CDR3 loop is CASSSASGGATDTQYF. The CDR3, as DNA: TGTGCCAGCAGCTCGGCTAGCGGGGGGGCCACAGATACGCAGTATTTT.